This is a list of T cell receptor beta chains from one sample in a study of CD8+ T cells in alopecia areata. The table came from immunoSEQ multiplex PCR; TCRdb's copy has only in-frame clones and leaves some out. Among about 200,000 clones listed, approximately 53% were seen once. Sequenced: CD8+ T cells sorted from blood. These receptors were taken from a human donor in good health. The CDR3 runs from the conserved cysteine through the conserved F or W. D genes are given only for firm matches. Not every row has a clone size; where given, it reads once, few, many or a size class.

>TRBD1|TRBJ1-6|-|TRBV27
TGTGCCAGCAGTTACTCGACAGGGGATAATTCACCCCTCCACTTT
CASSYSTGDNSPLHF
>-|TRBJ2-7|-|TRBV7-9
TGTGCCAGCAGCTTAGTTAGCTCCTCCTACGAGCAGTACTTC
CASSLVSSSYEQYF
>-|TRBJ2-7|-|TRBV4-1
TGCGCCAGCAGCCAAGATGTCTTTGCCTACGAGCAGTACTTC
CASSQDVFAYEQYF
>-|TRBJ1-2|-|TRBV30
TGTGCCTGGAGCGTTTCGACCGACGGCTACACCTTC
CAWSVSTDGYTF
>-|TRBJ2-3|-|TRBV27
TGTGCCAGCAGTTTCTTTGCGGTGGGGGATACGCAGTATTTT
CASSFFAVGDTQYF
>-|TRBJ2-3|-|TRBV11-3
TGTGCCAGCAGCCCAGACCCTCGAGATACGCAGTATTTT
CASSPDPRDTQYF
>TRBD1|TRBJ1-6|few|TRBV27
TGTGCCAGCAGTTTCGGACAGGATTCACCCCTCCACTTT
CASSFGQDSPLHF
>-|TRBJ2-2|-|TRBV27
TGTGCCAGCAGTTTAAGAGAAAACACCGGGGAGCTGTTTTTT
CASSLRENTGELFF
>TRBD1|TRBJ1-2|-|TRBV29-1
TGCAGCGTAACGACAGGGATCTCCTATGGCTACACCTTC
CSVTTGISYGYTF
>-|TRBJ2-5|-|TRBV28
TGTGCCAGCAGTTGGGGACTCGTCCAAGAGACCCAGTACTTC
CASSWGLVQETQYF
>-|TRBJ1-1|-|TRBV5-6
TGTGCCAGCAGCTTGCGTGGGACCACTGAAGCTTTCTTT
CASSLRGTTEAFF
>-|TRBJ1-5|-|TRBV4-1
TGCGCCAGCAGCCGAAGTCCCGATCTCAATCAGCCCCAGCATTTT
CASSRSPDLNQPQHF
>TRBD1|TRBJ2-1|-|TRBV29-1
TGCAGCGTTGGGGGACAACAGGGGGGCCCGTGGGACAATGAGCAGTTCTTC
CSVGGQQGGPWDNEQFF
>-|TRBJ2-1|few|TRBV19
TGTGCCAGTAGTATGGTCCTAGCCCACAATGAGCAGTTCTTC
CASSMVLAHNEQFF
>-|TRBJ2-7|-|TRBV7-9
TGTGCCAGCAGCTTAGAAAGATACGAGCAGTACTTC
CASSLERYEQYF
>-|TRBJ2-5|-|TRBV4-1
TGCGCCAGCAGCCAAGATGGGATTAGGGGCGAGACCCAGTACTTC
CASSQDGIRGETQYF
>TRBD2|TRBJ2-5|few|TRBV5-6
TGTGCCAGCAGCCCCTTTCTAGCGGGGGGTCAAGAGACCCAGTACTTC
CASSPFLAGGQETQYF
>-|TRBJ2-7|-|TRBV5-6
TGTGCCAGCAGTTCGGACACGACCTACGAGCAGTACTTC
CASSSDTTYEQYF
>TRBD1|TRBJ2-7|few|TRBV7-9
TGTGCCAGCAGCTCGACGACAGGGGACTACGAGCAGTACTTC
CASSSTTGDYEQYF
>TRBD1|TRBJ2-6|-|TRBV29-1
TGCAGCGTGGCTGGACAGGTTAAAACTGGGGCCAACGTCCTGACTTTC
CSVAGQVKTGANVLTF
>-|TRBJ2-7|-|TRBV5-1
TGCGCCAGCAGCTTTGGTAGCGAGACGTACGGGGCCGAGCAGTACTTC
CASSFGSETYGAEQYF
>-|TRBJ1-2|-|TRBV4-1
TGCGCCAGCAGCCAACCAGGGACTAACTATGGCTACACCTTC
CASSQPGTNYGYTF
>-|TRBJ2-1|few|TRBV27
TGTGCCAGCAGTTTATTAGGGGGGGCCGGATACAATGAGCAGTTCTTC
CASSLLGGAGYNEQFF
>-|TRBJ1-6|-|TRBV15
TGTGCCACCAGGGGTGACTATAATTCACCCCTCCACTTT
CATRGDYNSPLHF
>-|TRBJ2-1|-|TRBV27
TGTGCCAGCAGTTACGGGGTTAGCTCCTACAATGAGCAGTTCTTC
CASSYGVSSYNEQFF
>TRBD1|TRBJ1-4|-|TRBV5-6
TGTGCCAGCAGCTACCGGGACAGGGGAAATGAAAAACTGTTTTTT
CASSYRDRGNEKLFF
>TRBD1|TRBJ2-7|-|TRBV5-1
TGCGCCAGCTCGATAGGGGGCCATCCATCCTACGAGCAGTACTTC
CASSIGGHPSYEQYF
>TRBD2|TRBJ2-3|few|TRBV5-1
TGCGCCAGCAGCGAGGACGGGACTAGCATCACAGATACGCAGTATTTT
CASSEDGTSITDTQYF
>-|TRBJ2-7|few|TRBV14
TGTGCCAGCAGCCGGGGGCGGGAGCAGTACTTC
CASSRGREQYF
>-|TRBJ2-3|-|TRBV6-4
TGTGCCAGCAGTGACTCGGCGGGGACGACAGATACGCAGTATTTT
CASSDSAGTTDTQYF
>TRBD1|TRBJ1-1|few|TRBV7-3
TGTGCCAGCAGTCCTGAGGGGGCTCAAGCTTTCTTT
CASSPEGAQAFF
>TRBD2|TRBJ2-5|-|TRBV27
TGTGCCAGCAGCCCGACTAGCGGGGCTCAAGAGACCCAGTACTTC
CASSPTSGAQETQYF